Below, one T cell receptor beta chain is given with its context. What antigen it recognizes has not been identified. The input lacks base qualities; no much larger clone sits a single base away. Trimming removed 3 bases from V and 6 bases from J; the gene matches leave 10 bases unexplained. Inclusive of the bounding cysteine and phenylalanine, the CDR3 is 14 residues long. Only the CDR3 DNA stays, 42 bases, in frame from base 1. CDR1 SQVTM and CDR2 ANQGSEA were looked up in the germline V gene. Participants in the prospective study were aged about 18 to 90 years, lived in some 24 United States geographic areas, and enrolled through a virtual design. In the prospective study, cohorts were assigned on the basis of participant-reported clinical history obtained from a screening survey and a study questionnaire. For ImmuneRACE Cohort 3, a participant was defined as recovered based on two consecutive negative NP/OP PCR tests, clearance by a healthcare professional, or resolution of symptoms. Each participant in the prospective study had whole blood, serum and a nasopharyngeal or oropharyngeal swab collected by mobile phlebotomists. Prospective study participants could optionally give additional blood draws and questionnaires over an approximately 2-month period. Before DNA extraction, blood samples from the prospective study were shipped at room temperature or frozen.

This sample is drawn from a study of blood T cell repertoires in COVID-19 (dated by TCRdb to 2019 to 2021). Context from the whole study: The collaborator samples originated in the United States, Italy and Spain and spanned the acute and convalescent phases of COVID-19. The material from the prospective study consisted of cDNA or gDNA derived from T cells, B-cell-depleted T cells, or PBMCs. HLA class I and class II types, where available, came from metadata supplied by the sample provider rather than from assay-based typing. The samples were drawn from two sources: the first 160 participants of the ongoing ImmuneRACE study, and 950 to 1,500 subjects contributed by 6 global collaborators. The sample metadata nearly always contained a de-identified subject ID, COVID-19 status, age in years and sex. The dataset comprised deeply sampled blood TCRbeta repertoires from subjects exposed to, actively infected with, or recovered from COVID-19. A freely available public database, intended as a resource for researchers studying the immune response to SARS-CoV-2, is where the repertoires were released.

Paper-wide results and their limitations: The quantity of clinical and demographic metadata differed by source and by participant and was supplied without curation.

TCRbeta CDR3 regions were amplified from genomic DNA using the immunoSEQ Assay, a bias-controlled multiplex PCR. In the authors' own workflow: Nucleated cell counts per sample were estimated from amplification of reference gene primers within the assay. Sequence reads were collapsed and filtered to measure the absolute abundance of every unique TCRbeta CDR3 rearrangement. For each sample, productive Simpson clonality was calculated by taking the square root of Simpson's diversity index across productive rearrangements. As stored in TCRdb, this immuneACCESS dataset retains in-frame rearrangements with V and J assigned. A fraction of the clones does not appear; measured against another copy, unresolved V genes explain less than half of the discrepancy, and the remainder lacks a known reason. For V, J and clone size, that table is used; D and trimming come from the DNA. This sample gives some 500,000 clones in total; approximately 87% of them show up just once. The top ten hold over 1.5% of the sample.

The V and J genes are TRBV29-1 and TRBJ1-2, and 7 junction bases match TRBD1. The TCR was taken from a middle-aged woman who had recovered from COVID-19. The sequenced sample consisted of PBMCs or T cells enriched from blood (not recorded which). DNA sequence: TGCAGCGTTGATGGGACAGCGCCGGGGAATGGCTACACCTTC. Translated, it reads CSVDGTAPGNGYTF. The full variable domain, completed from the reference TRBV29-1 and TRBJ1-2 proteins outside the CDR3, reads SAVISQKPSRDICQRGTSLTIQCQVDSQVTMMFWYRQQPGQSLTLIATANQGSEATYESGFVIDKFPISRPNLTFSTLTVSNMSPEDSSIYLCSVDGTAPGNGYTFGSGTRLTVV.